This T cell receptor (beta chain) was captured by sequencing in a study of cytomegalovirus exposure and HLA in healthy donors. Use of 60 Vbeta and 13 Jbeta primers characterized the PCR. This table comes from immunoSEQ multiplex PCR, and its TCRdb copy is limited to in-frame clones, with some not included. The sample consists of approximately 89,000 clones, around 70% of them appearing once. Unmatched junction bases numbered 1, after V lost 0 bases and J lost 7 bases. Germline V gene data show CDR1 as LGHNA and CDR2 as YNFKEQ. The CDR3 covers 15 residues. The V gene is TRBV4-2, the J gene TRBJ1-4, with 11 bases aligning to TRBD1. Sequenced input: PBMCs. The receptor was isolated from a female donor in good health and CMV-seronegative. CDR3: CASSQDGTGGEKLFF. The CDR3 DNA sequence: TGTGCCAGCAGCCAAGATGGGACAGGGGGTGAAAAACTGTTTTTT.